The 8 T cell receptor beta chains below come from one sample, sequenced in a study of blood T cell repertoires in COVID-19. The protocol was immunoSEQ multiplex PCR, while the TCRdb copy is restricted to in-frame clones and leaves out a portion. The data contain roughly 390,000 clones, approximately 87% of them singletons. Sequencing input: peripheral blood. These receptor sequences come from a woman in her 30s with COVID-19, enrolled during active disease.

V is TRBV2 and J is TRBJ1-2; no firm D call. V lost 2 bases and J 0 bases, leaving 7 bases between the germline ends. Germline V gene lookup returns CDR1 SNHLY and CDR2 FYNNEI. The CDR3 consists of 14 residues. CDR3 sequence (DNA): TGTGCCAGCAGTGAACAGTTTGCTAACTATGGCTACACCTTC. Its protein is CASSEQFANYGYTF.

Written as DNA, the CDR3 is TGCGCCAGCAGGGGGACAGGGGGCGCGGAGACCCAGTACTTC. Residues: CASRGTGGAETQYF. This sequence joins TRBV10-2 and TRBJ2-5, with 12 nucleotides matching TRBD1. V shed 6 bases, J shed 5 bases, and the junction held 4 bases outside the gene matches. The CDR3 totals 14 residues. CDR1 and CDR2 (germline): WSHSY, SAAADI.

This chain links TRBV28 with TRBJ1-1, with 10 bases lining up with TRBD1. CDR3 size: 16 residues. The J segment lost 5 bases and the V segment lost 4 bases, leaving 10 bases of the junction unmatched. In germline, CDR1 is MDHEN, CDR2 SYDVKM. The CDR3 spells CASSSRQGATGTEAFF. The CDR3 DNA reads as TGTGCCAGCAGTTCCAGACAGGGGGCAACGGGAACTGAAGCTTTCTTT.

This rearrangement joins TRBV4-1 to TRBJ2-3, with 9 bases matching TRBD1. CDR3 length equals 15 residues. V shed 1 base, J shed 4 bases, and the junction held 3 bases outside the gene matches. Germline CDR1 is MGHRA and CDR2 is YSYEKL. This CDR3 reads CASSQGTGVSDTQYF. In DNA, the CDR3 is TGCGCCAGCAGCCAAGGGACAGGGGTATCAGATACGCAGTATTTT.

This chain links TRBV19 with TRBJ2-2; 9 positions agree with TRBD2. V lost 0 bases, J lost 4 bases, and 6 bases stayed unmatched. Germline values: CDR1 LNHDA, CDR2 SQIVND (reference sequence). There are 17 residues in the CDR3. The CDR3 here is CASSIDGGGRATGELFF. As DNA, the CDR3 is TGTGCCAGTAGTATAGATGGCGGCGGGAGGGCCACCGGGGAGCTGTTTTTT. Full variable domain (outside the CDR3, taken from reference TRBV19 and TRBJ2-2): DGGITQSPKYLFRKEGQNVTLSCEQNLNHDAMYWYRQDPGQGLRLIYYSQIVNDFQKGDIAEGYSVSREKKESFPLTVTSAQKNPTAFYLCASSIDGGGRATGELFFGEGSRLTVL.

CDR3: CASSRDPTVAKNIQYF. The CDR3 nucleotides are TGTGCCAGCAGTCGGGACCCGACAGTAGCCAAAAACATTCAGTACTTC. The chain carries TRBV6-6 and TRBJ2-4; perhaps D is TRBD1 or TRBD2 (5 bases each). V lost 5 bases, J lost 0 bases, and 14 bases lay in between. The V gene's germline CDR1 is MNHNY and CDR2 SVGAGI (reference sequence). This CDR3 region has 16 residues.

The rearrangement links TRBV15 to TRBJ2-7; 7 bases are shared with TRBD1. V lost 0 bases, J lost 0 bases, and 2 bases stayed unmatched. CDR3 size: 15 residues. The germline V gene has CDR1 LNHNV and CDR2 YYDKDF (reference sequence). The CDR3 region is CATSRERGLSYEQYF. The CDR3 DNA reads TGTGCCACCAGCAGAGAAAGGGGGCTCTCCTACGAGCAGTACTTC.

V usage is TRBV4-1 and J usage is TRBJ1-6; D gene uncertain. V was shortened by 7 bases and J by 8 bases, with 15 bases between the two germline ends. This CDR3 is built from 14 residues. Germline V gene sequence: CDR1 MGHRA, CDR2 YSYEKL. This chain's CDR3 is CASKGGQNDSPLHF. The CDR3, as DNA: TGCGCCAGCAAAGGAGGCCAGAACGATTCACCCCTCCACTTT.